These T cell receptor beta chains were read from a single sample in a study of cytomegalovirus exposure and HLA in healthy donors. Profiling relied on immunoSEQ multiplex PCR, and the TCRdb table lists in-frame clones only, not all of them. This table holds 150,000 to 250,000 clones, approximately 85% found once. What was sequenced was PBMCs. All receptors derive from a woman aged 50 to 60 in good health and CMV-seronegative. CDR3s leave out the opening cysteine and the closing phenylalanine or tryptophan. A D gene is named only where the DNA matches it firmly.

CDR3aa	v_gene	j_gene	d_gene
ASSESGQGVTEAF	TRBV25-1	TRBJ1-1	TRBD1
ASSLRTWAYEQF	TRBV27	TRBJ2-1	.
ASSMGLAGTTDTQY	TRBV19	TRBJ2-3	TRBD2
ASSLAAGATVTYEQY	TRBV5-1	.	.
ASSFGQGGRGYT	TRBV28	TRBJ1-2	TRBD1
ASSVRDRNTEAF	TRBV27	TRBJ1-1	TRBD1
ASRSRGREGNEQF	TRBV6-5	TRBJ2-1	.
ASRGDRARTEAF	TRBV2	TRBJ1-1	TRBD1
AWSGILNTEAF	TRBV30	TRBJ1-1	.
ASRPHISGTEAF	TRBV28	TRBJ1-1	.
ASSLISSGRYGYT	TRBV11-2	TRBJ1-2	.
ASSFPGEEQY	TRBV27	TRBJ2-7	.
ASSRRRDSLNTEAF	TRBV18	TRBJ1-1	TRBD1
ASTGTGQETQY	TRBV19	TRBJ2-5	TRBD1
ASSYHGARRGGEAF	TRBV6-5	TRBJ1-1	.
ASSPRGLAGFNEQF	TRBV11-3	TRBJ2-1	TRBD2
ASSRVAGGSNQPQH	TRBV6-6	TRBJ1-5	.
ALRRDQAGQF	TRBV30	TRBJ2-1	.
ASSPGLADEQY	TRBV5-1	TRBJ2-7	TRBD2
ASSLTGVTGELF	TRBV5-1	TRBJ2-2	TRBD1
ASSWEGTSRTDTQY	TRBV5-6	TRBJ2-3	TRBD2
ASSLAAGGKYEQY	TRBV7-9	TRBJ2-7	.
ASSVPGQGYNEQF	TRBV9	TRBJ2-1	TRBD1
ASSQRQGEALH	TRBV18	TRBJ1-6	TRBD1
AISESQEEQY	TRBV10-3	TRBJ2-7	.
ASLGVRSKAGDRNYGYT	TRBV10-1	TRBJ1-2	.
ASSPSTTTYNEQF	TRBV11-2	TRBJ2-1	.
ASSFLFGTEAF	TRBV28	TRBJ1-1	.
ASSLSGGTSTYTQY	TRBV7-2	TRBJ2-3	.
ASSSREVAQH	TRBV6-5	TRBJ1-5	.
ASSQGGFQETQY	TRBV6-1	TRBJ2-5	TRBD1
ASSRDRGEKLF	TRBV7-8	TRBJ1-4	TRBD1
SSSRTLETQY	TRBV7-9	TRBJ2-5	.
ASPGTGPIYEQY	TRBV7-6	TRBJ2-7	TRBD1
ASSTTGTGPRAGGLREQY	TRBV28	TRBJ2-7	.
ASTTGSYGYT	TRBV28	TRBJ1-2	TRBD1
ASLRRGGKGTEAF	TRBV28	TRBJ1-1	TRBD1
SARTSGRATDTQY	TRBV29-1	TRBJ2-3	TRBD2
ASSPLPRGEGYT	TRBV4-1	TRBJ1-2	.
ASSARQGPGTSGIGETQY	TRBV28	TRBJ2-5	TRBD2
ASSEFGLADNEQF	TRBV25-1	TRBJ2-1	TRBD2
ASSPVPSGINEQF	TRBV7-3	TRBJ2-1	TRBD2
ASSQRGGSAAGNVYEQY	TRBV4-2	TRBJ2-7	.
ASSLVAGPETQY	TRBV5-6	TRBJ2-5	.
ASSLGGRNTEAF	TRBV5-1	TRBJ1-1	.
ASSPQGLAGSGGYNEQF	TRBV19	TRBJ2-1	TRBD2
ASSRRDRAEEKLF	TRBV14	TRBJ1-4	TRBD1
AWSVQGGTDTQY	TRBV30	TRBJ2-3	.
ASGKQGGNQPQH	TRBV7-8	TRBJ1-5	TRBD1